This T cell receptor (beta chain) came from a study of blood T cell repertoires in COVID-19. CDR3 length equals 14 residues. Germline V CDR1 and CDR2: SGHRS, YFSETQ. The V gene end was trimmed by 4 bases and the J gene end by 6 bases; junction bases not matched to a gene: 2. Details on this clone: A much larger clonotype is one base distant, so this may be a read error. This sample includes further DNA sequences coding for the same CDR3.

Clinical history reported by participants formed the basis on which cohorts were assigned. Under the authors' procedure: Estimated nucleated cell counts came from reference gene primer amplification. This table comes from immunoSEQ multiplex PCR, and its TCRdb copy is limited to in-frame clones, with some not included. The D gene and trimming were derived from the DNA, and the V and J assignments and clone size from that table. The repertoire consists of 490,000 or so clones, with around 85% occurring once and the leading ten covering 6.5% to 8.5%. This sequence was found in a woman aged 60-75 years who had recovered from COVID-19. The sequenced sample consisted of PBMCs or T cells enriched from blood (not recorded which). This chain links TRBV5-1 with TRBJ1-6; 9 nucleotides agree with TRBD1. The CDR3 loop reads CASSPDRGNSPLHF. In DNA form, the CDR3 reads TGCGCCAGCAGCCCGGACAGGGGTAATTCACCCCTCCACTTT.